This TCR beta chain was documented in a study of Graves' ophthalmopathy and Graves' hyperthyroidism. The table lists this clonotype with many counts. The antigen remains unidentified. Study results and caveats: Blood also carried most expanded thyroid clonotypes exceeding 0.001 frequency. The 13-signature model separated ophthalmopathy from stable hyperthyroidism at approximately 89% sensitivity and approximately 81% specificity.

PBMCs were isolated from a roughly 9.6 ml sample of fresh peripheral blood. Amplified TCR beta CDR3 regions were obtained using RNA transcripts as template. The workflow started with a first-round RT-PCR run with HTBI primers and then moved on to a second-round multiplex PCR. In TCRdb, the multiplex PCR reads were re-called with MiXCR into one record per CDR3 protein. Of around 400,000 distinct CDR3 sequences listed, 15% to 20% are singletons. The CDR3 length is 14 residues. V lost 5 bases, J lost 7 bases, and 11 bases lay in between. Germline CDR1 and CDR2: KGHDR and SFDVKD. The rearrangement joins TRBV24-1 to TRBJ1-6; D is unresolved. The sequence came from a woman aged 18-29 years with Graves' ophthalmopathy. Sequenced input: peripheral blood. The CDR3 loop reads CATSGAGSNSPLHF. CDR3 nucleotide sequence: TGTGCCACCAGTGGGGCAGGCAGCAATTCACCCCTCCACTTT.